The 9 T cell receptor beta chains reported below all come from one sample, sequenced in a study of T cells after yellow fever vaccination (dated by TCRdb to between 2018 and 2021). According to the study, the label for this sample's treatment or condition signals: live attenuated yellow fever vaccine strain. Libraries were prepared through 5' RACE. These reads were obtained on an Illumina HiSeq 2500. TCRdb trimmed the raw reads at Q25, called clones with MiXCR and kept productive beta chains. CDR3 protein sequences are deduplicated, and each keeps its most common genes and DNA. The sample table shows about 29,000 distinct CDR3 sequences, and over 4.5% are seen once. 35% to 50% of the sample lies in the top ten. The specimen was CD8+ T cells sorted from PBMCs, collected 10 days after the yellow fever booster vaccination. The origin of the receptors is a man aged 30 to 45 who received the YFV17D yellow fever vaccine.

In its sample, this clonotype was seen many times. This sequence joins TRBV14 and TRBJ2-1; 11 bases align to TRBD2. The CDR3 runs 14 residues. Trimming at V came to 4 bases and at J to 10 bases, leaving 6 bases not matched to a gene. Germline CDR1 and CDR2: SGHDN and FVKESK. CDR3 region: CASSRLTSGNEQFF. For the CDR3, the DNA is TGTGCCAGCAGCCGACTGACTAGCGGGAACGAGCAGTTCTTC.

This clonotype has a handful of counts. This chain links TRBV4-3 with TRBJ2-3; 7 bases map to TRBD1. Germline lookup yields CDR1 LGHNA and CDR2 YSLEER. This CDR3 is built from 17 residues. V lost 0 bases, J lost 6 bases, and 12 bases stayed unmatched. The CDR3 reads CASSQDWGTVGTDTQYF. The CDR3 DNA reads as TGCGCCAGCAGCCAAGATTGGGGGACAGTCGGAACGGATACGCAGTATTTT.

In its sample, this clonotype was seen a few times. In nucleotides, the CDR3 is TGTGCCACCAGAAGAGGGCCTACAGATACGCAGTATTTT. It is translated as CATRRGPTDTQYF. The rearrangement joins TRBV7-8 to TRBJ2-3, with a tentative D call TRBD2 (5 bases). Germline CDR1 reads SGHVS; CDR2 reads FQNEAQ. The V end lost 10 bases, the J end lost 3 bases, and 14 bases lay between the germline ends. This CDR3 comprises 13 residues.

This clonotype was recorded many times. This chain links TRBV20-1 with TRBJ2-2; 8 bases line up with TRBD2. The CDR3 is 16 amino acids. The J segment lost 0 bases and the V segment lost 0 bases, leaving 3 bases of the junction unmatched. Germline V CDR1 and CDR2: DFQATT, SNEGSKA (reference sequence). DNA of the CDR3: TGCAGTGCTAGAGAAAGCGGGAGTCCGAACACCGGGGAGCTGTTTTTT. Translating gives CSARESGSPNTGELFF.

In its sample, this clonotype is medium-sized. The chain carries TRBV4-3 and TRBJ2-2, with 11 bases lining up with TRBD1. V trimming: 4 bases; J trimming: 6 bases; junction bases outside the gene matches: 7. This CDR3 is 16 amino acids long. Germline CDR1 is LGHNA and CDR2 is YSLEER. In DNA form, the CDR3 reads TGCGCCAGCAGCCTCGGACAGGGGGCTTTGGCCGGGGAGCTGTTTTTT. This gives the protein CASSLGQGALAGELFF.

This clonotype was observed many times. The chain uses TRBV10-3 and TRBJ2-5, with 7 bases matching TRBD1. V shed 6 bases and J 7 bases; nucleotides not matched to a gene: 8. The CDR3 loop spans 13 amino acids. Germline CDR1 reads ENHRY; CDR2 reads SYGVKD. This chain's CDR3 is CAISTGDLGTQYF. As DNA, the CDR3 is TGTGCCATCAGCACAGGGGATCTGGGGACCCAGTACTTC.

The sample holds many counts of this clonotype. The CDR3 here is CASSYSQWGPDTQYF. The CDR3 region has the DNA TGTGCCAGCAGTTACTCTCAGTGGGGGCCAGATACGCAGTATTTT. The chain uses TRBV6-5 and TRBJ2-3; tentatively, D is TRBD1 (6 bases). Trimming removed 0 bases at V and 4 bases at J, with 11 bases between. CDR1 is MNHEY, CDR2 SVGAGI, per germline. The CDR3 totals 15 residues.

This clonotype was detected many times. The J gene is TRBJ2-7, the V gene TRBV7-6; D call uncertain. This CDR3 is built from 14 residues. The V and J ends lost 1 base and 3 bases respectively, with 10 bases between them. Per the germline V gene, CDR1 is SGHVS and CDR2 is FNYEAQ. For the CDR3, the DNA is TGTGCCAGCAGCTTAGAAGTCGGCGGCTACGAGCAGTACTTC. Protein product: CASSLEVGGYEQYF.

There are many counts of this clonotype. The chain has TRBV5-1 and TRBJ2-1; possible D gene TRBD2, 6 bases. V lost 1 base and J 10 bases, leaving 18 bases between the germline ends. Germline V CDR1 and CDR2: SGHRS, YFSETQ. The CDR3 sequence is 15 residues long. CDR3 bases: TGCGCCAGCAGCTTGTCTGGCGGGGCAGGATTCGAGCAGTTCTTC. Translating it yields CASSLSGGAGFEQFF.